This T cell receptor beta chain appears in the sequencing data of a study of somatic mutations in cytotoxic T cells in rheumatoid arthritis. Study at large: Peripheral blood samples of roughly 29 ml EDTA were taken from patients directly after diagnosis and before treatment. Study-wide results and limits: With advancing age, CD8+ clonality climbed in rheumatoid arthritis patients but did not rise in healthy controls. Rheumatoid arthritis patients showed slight TRBV07 underrepresentation, and this was not adjusted for multiple comparisons.

By sample share, this clone is medium-sized (0.01 to 0.1%). Its specificity is unknown. This CDR3 has 15 amino acids. In germline, CDR1 is MNHNS, CDR2 SASEGT. Trimming stripped 0 bases from V and 0 bases from J, with 6 bases between. Per the original methods: Large patient CD8+ clones, those above 1%, rarely matched published virus-specific TCRB sequences. The protocol was immunoSEQ multiplex PCR, while the TCRdb copy is restricted to in-frame clones and leaves out a portion. From that table come the V and J calls and clone size; the DNA was used to work out D and trimming. The sample lists 15,000 or so clones, roughly 80% occurring once.

What was sequenced was CD8+ T cells sorted from blood. This clonotype was obtained from an adult with rheumatoid arthritis. The chain has TRBV6-1 and TRBJ2-1; tentative D call: TRBD1 (6 bases). In nucleotides, the CDR3 is TGTGCCAGCAGTGAAGCAGGGGGCTCCTACAATGAGCAGTTCTTC. Its protein product is CASSEAGGSYNEQFF.